This T cell receptor (beta chain) is drawn from a study of shared clonotypes between healthy human individuals. A note on this clone: Its antigen remains unknown.

The germline V gene encodes CDR1 SNHLY and CDR2 FYNNEI. The V end was cut by 3 bases, the J end by 5 bases, with 17 bases between. The CDR3 spans 16 residues. Notes on the study in general: Rarefaction exposed incomplete sorted-subset sequencing despite large depth.

It was at deep level that the assay was run. Libraries were prepared by immunoSEQ multiplex PCR; TCRdb keeps only in-frame clonotypes and omits some of them. Of about 2.4 million clones listed, approximately 93% are singletons. The receptor was derived from a man between 18 and 35 years old in good health. Some clones in this sample may be carry-over from other donors' samples. The chain joins TRBV2 to TRBJ1-5; D is possibly TRBD1 (5 bases). The specimen was naive CD4+ T cells from PBMCs. Subset: CD45RA+ positively selected. The DNA of the CDR3 is TGTGCCAGCAGTGAGTTAGGGGCGAACGTTGATCAGCCCCAGCATTTT. Translation gives CASSELGANVDQPQHF.